This record looks at one T cell receptor (beta chain) sequence and its context. Its antigen is currently unknown. The data were taken from a study of cytomegalovirus exposure and HLA in healthy donors. CDR3 length: 17 amino acids. CDR1 is MDHEN, CDR2 SYDVKM, per germline. The trim removed 8 bases at V and 2 bases at J, leaving 17 bases unmatched. Overall study findings and caveats: Presence/absence results assume similar sequencing depth per donor, which may not hold.

The PCR was carried out with 60 Vbeta primers and 13 Jbeta primers. Sequencing was performed with immunoSEQ multiplex PCR; in TCRdb, only in-frame clones are kept and a portion is missing. The sample gives 250,000 or so clones, more than 75% of which show up once; 1.3% is in the top ten. J is TRBJ1-1 and V is TRBV28; 7 bases are a match to TRBD1. What was sequenced was PBMCs. The clonotype comes from a human donor in good health. DNA of the CDR3: TGTGCCAGCTTCCCTAAACCCCGGACAGGTCCAAACACTGAAGCTTTCTTT. Its protein is CASFPKPRTGPNTEAFF. The full variable domain, its missing parts supplied by reference TRBV28 and TRBJ1-1, is DVKVTQSSRYLVKRTGEKVFLECVQDMDHENMFWYRQDPGLGLRLIYFSYDVKMKEKGDIPEGYSVSREKKERFSLILESASTNQTSMYLCASFPKPRTGPNTEAFFGQGTRLTVV.